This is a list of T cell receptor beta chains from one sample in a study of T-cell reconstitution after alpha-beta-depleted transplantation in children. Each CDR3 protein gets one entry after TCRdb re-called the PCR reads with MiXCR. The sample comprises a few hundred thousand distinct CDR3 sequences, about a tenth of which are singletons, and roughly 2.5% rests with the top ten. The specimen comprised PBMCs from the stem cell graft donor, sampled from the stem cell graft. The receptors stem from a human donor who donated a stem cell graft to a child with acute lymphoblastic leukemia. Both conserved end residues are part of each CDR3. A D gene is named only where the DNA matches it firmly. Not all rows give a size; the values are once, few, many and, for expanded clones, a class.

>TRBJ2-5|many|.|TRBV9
CASSFSWGGGGETQYF
TGTGCCAGCAGCTTTTCTTGGGGAGGAGGTGGAGAGACCCAGTACTTC
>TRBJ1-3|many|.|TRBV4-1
CASSPGLLSGNTIYF
TGCGCCAGCAGCCCTGGACTGCTCTCTGGAAACACCATATATTTT
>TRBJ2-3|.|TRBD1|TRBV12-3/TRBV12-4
CASRRQGVSDTQYF
TGTGCCAGCAGGCGACAGGGTGTTTCGGATACGCAGTATTTT
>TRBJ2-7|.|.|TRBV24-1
CATSDTSRDTIYEQYF
TGTGCCACCAGTGACACGAGTCGGGACACCATTTACGAGCAGTACTTC
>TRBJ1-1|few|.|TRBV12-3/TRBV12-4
CASSPGPGIGNTEAFF
TGTGCCAGCAGTCCCGGACCCGGGATAGGGAACACTGAAGCTTTCTTT
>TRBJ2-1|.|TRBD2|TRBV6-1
CASTDGGEAYNEQFF
TGTGCCAGCACCGACGGGGGGGAGGCCTACAATGAGCAGTTCTTC
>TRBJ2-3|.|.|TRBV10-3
CAISEPRAGWADTQYF
TGTGCCATCAGTGAACCCAGGGCGGGGTGGGCAGATACGCAGTATTTT
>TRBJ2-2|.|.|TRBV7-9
CASSARALLTGELFF
TGTGCCAGCAGCGCCCGCGCGTTATTGACCGGGGAGCTGTTTTTT
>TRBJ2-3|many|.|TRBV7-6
CASSLLLWGTSTDTQYF
TGTGCCAGCAGCTTACTCCTCTGGGGTACTAGCACAGATACGCAGTATTTT
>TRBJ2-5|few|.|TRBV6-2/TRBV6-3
CASSYLETQYF
TGTGCCAGCAGTTATCTCGAGACCCAGTACTTC
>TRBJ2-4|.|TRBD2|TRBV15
CATSSGTSGSRGKNIQYF
TGTGCCACCAGCAGCGGGACTAGCGGGAGTCGAGGCAAAAACATTCAGTACTTC
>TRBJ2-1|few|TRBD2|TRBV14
CASSLRTSGWNEQFF
TGTGCCAGCAGCTTGAGGACTAGCGGGTGGAATGAGCAGTTCTTC
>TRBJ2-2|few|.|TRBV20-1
CSVRAPNTGELFF
TGCAGTGTGAGGGCCCCGAACACCGGGGAGCTGTTTTTT
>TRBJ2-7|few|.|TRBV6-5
CASSYDSGRGYEQYF
TGTGCCAGCAGTTACGACTCGGGTAGGGGCTACGAGCAGTACTTC
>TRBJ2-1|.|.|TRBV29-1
CTVDSGTRVPNEQFF
TGCACCGTTGATTCCGGGACAAGAGTCCCCAATGAGCAGTTCTTC
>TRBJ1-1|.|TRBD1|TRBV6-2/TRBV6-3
CASSLPGGGTEAFF
TGTGCCAGCAGTTTGCCAGGGGGCGGCACTGAAGCTTTCTTT
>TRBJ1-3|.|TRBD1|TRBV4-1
CASSQGTGGPGNTIYF
TGCGCCAGCAGCCAGGGGACAGGGGGTCCTGGAAACACCATATATTTT
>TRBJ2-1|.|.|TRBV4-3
CASSQGVELSYNEQFF
TGCGCCAGCAGCCAAGGTGTCGAGCTCTCCTACAATGAGCAGTTCTTC
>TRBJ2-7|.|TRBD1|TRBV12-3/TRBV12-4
CASSDSGTAFSYEQYF
TGTGCCAGCAGTGATTCCGGGACAGCCTTCTCCTACGAGCAGTACTTC
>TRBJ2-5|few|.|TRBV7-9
CASSGEERPSRKTQYF
TGTGCCAGCAGCGGCGAGGAGAGGCCTTCAAGAAAGACCCAGTACTTC
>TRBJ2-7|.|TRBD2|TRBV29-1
CSVEGAGGTYAQYF
TGCAGCGTTGAAGGTGCGGGGGGAACCTACGCGCAGTACTTC
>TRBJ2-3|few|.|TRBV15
CATSRDAGAEAEGTDTQYF
TGTGCCACCAGCAGAGATGCTGGGGCAGAAGCGGAGGGCACAGATACGCAGTATTTT
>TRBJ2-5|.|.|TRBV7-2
CASSNPSRGRSETQYF
TGTGCCAGCAGCAACCCGTCCCGGGGGCGCTCGGAGACCCAGTACTTC
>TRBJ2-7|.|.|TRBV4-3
CASSRHDGPSYEQYF
TGCGCCAGCAGCCGCCACGACGGGCCTTCCTACGAGCAGTACTTC
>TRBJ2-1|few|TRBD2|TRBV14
CASTPTSGNEQFF
TGTGCCAGCACCCCGACTAGCGGGAACGAGCAGTTCTTC
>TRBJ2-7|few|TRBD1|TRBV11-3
CASSPAGQGYEQYF
TGTGCCAGCAGCCCAGCGGGACAGGGCTACGAGCAGTACTTC